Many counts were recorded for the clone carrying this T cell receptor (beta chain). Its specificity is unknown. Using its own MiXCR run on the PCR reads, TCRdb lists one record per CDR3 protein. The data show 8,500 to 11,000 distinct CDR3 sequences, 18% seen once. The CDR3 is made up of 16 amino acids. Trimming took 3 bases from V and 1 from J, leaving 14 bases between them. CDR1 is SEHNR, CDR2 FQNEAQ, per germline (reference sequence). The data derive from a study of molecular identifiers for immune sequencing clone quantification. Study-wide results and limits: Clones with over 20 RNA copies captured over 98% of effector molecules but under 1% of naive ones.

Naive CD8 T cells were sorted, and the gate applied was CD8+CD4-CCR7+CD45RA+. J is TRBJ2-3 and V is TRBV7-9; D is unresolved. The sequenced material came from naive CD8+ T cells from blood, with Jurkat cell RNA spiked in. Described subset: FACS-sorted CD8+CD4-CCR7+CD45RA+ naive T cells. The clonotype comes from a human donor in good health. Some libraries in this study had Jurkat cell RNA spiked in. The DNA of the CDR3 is TGTGCCAGCAGCTTCGGCCAAGTCCTGGGCACAGATACGCAGTATTTT. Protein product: CASSFGQVLGTDTQYF.